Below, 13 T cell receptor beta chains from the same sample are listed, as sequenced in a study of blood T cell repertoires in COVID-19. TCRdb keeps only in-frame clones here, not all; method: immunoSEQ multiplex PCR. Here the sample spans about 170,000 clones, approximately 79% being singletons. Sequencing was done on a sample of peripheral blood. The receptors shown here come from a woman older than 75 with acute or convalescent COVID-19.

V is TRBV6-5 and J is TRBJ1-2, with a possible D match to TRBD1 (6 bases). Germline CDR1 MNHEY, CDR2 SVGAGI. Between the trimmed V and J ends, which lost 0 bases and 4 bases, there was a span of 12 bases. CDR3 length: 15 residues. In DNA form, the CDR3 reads TGTGCCAGCAGTTACTCGAGGGGGGGGTTCTATGGCTACACCTTC. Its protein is CASSYSRGGFYGYTF.

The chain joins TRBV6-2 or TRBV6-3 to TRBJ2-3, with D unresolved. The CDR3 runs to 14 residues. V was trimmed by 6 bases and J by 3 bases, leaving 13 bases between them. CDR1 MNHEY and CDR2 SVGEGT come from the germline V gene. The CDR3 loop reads CASSQPPLTDTQYF. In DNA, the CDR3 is TGTGCCAGCAGCCAGCCACCTCTGACAGATACGCAGTATTTT.

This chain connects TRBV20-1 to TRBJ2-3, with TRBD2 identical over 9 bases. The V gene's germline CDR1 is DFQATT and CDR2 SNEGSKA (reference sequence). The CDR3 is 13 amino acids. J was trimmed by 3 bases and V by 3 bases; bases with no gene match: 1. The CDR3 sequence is CSASSGSTDTQYF. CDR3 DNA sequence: TGCAGTGCTAGTAGCGGGAGTACAGATACGCAGTATTTT.

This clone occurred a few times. The CDR3 sequence is CASSTGQGGYNEQFF. The CDR3 nucleotides read TGTGCCAGTAGTACGGGACAGGGTGGCTACAATGAGCAGTTCTTC. This chain links TRBV19 with TRBJ2-1; 9 positions match TRBD1. Germline V CDR1 and CDR2: LNHDA, SQIVND (reference sequence). V shed 4 bases and J 3 bases; nucleotides not matched to a gene: 4. This CDR3 has 15 residues.

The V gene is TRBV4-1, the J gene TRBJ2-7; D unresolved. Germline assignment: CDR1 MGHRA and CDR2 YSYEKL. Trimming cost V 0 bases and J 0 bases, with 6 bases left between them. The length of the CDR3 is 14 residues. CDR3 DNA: TGCGCCAGCAGCCAAGATCCAAACTCCTACGAGCAGTACTTC. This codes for CASSQDPNSYEQYF.

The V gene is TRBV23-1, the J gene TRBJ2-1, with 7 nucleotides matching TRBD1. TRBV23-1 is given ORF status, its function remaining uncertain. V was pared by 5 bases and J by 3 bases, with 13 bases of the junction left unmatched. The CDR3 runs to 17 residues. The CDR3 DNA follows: TGCGCCAGCAGTACGGGACAGCAAAAAAACTTCTACAATGAGCAGTTCTTC. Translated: CASSTGQQKNFYNEQFF.

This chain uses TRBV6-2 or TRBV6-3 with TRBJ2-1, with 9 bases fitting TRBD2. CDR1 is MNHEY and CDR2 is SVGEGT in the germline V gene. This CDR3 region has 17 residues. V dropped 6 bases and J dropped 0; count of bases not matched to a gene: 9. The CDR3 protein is CASSPPLAGDSYNEQFF. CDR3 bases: TGTGCCAGCAGCCCCCCCTTAGCGGGAGACTCCTACAATGAGCAGTTCTTC.

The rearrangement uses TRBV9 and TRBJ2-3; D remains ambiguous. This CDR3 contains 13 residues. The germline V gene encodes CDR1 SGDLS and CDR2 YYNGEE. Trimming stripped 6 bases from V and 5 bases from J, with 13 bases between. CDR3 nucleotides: TGTGCCAGCACCCCCTGGTCAGGAGATACGCAGTATTTT. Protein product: CASTPWSGDTQYF.

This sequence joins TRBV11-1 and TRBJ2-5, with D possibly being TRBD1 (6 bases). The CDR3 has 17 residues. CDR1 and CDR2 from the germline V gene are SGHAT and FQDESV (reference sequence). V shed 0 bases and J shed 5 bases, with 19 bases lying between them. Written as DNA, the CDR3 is TGTGCCAGCAGCTTAGCGTTGGGGGCGGGTTCTTACGAGACCCAGTACTTC. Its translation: CASSLALGAGSYETQYF.

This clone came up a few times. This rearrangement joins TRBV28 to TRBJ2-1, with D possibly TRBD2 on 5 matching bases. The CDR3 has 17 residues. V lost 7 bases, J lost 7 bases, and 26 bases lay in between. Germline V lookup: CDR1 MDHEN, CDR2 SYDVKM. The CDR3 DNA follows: TGTGCCAGCACTTCAGCCGCCCGGGAAATGGTGCGGAATGAGCAGTTCTTC. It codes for CASTSAAREMVRNEQFF.

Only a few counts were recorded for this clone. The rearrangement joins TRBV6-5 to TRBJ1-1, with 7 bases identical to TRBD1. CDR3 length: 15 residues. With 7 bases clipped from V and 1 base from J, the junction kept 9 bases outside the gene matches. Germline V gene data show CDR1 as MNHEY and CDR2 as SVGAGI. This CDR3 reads CASIRTGTANTEAFF. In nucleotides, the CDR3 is TGTGCCAGCATCCGAACCGGGACAGCGAACACTGAAGCTTTCTTT.

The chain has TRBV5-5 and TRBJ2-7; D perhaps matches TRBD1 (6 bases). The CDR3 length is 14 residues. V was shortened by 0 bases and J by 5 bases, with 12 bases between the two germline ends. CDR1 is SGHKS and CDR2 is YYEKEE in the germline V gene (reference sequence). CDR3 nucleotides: TGTGCCAGCAGCTTGGTCCCGGACAGCCACGAGCAGTACTTC. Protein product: CASSLVPDSHEQYF.

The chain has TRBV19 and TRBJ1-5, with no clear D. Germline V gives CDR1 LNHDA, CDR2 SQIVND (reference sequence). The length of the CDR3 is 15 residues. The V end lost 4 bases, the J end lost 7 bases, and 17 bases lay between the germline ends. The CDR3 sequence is CASSREGRTGQPQHF. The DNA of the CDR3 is TGTGCCAGTAGTAGGGAAGGGAGAACGGGACAGCCCCAGCATTTT. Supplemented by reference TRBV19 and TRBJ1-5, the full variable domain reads DGGITQSPKYLFRKEGQNVTLSCEQNLNHDAMYWYRQDPGQGLRLIYYSQIVNDFQKGDIAEGYSVSREKKESFPLTVTSAQKNPTAFYLCASSREGRTGQPQHFGDGTRLSIL.